This T cell receptor (beta chain) was recorded in a study of cytomegalovirus exposure and HLA in healthy donors. Study details: Previous work identified 120 million or so unique TCR beta sequences from around 200 million T cells.

Of note for this clone: The target antigen is unknown. Its ends do not fully match the called genes, so a read error is possible.

Study-level findings and limits: Later analysis identified a missense DCLRE1C variant that was linked to TCR beta V- and J-gene trimming.

It was with 60 Vbeta and 13 Jbeta primers that the PCR ran. Assay: immunoSEQ multiplex PCR; the TCRdb copy retains only in-frame clones and omits some. Here the sample spans under 200,000 clones, 70% to 85% being singletons. As for the donors, each was a healthy bone marrow donor. CDR1 is MDHEN, CDR2 SYDVKM, per germline. The CDR3 loop spans 14 amino acids. The specimen sequenced was PBMCs. The TCR originated in a man aged 45-65 years in good health and CMV-seropositive. V usage is TRBV28 and J usage is TRBJ2-7; 14 bases are a match to TRBD2. Here the CDR3 reads CASSFGTSGGAASF. The CDR3 DNA is TGTGCCAGCAGTTTCGGGACTAGCGGGGGTGCGGCGAGCTTC. Filled out from reference TRBV28 and TRBJ2-7, the complete variable domain reads DVKVTQSSRYLVKRTGEKVFLECVQDMDHENMFWYRQDPGLGLRLIYFSYDVKMKEKGDIPEGYSVSREKKERFSLILESASTNQTSMYLCASSFGTSGGAASFGPGTRLTVT.